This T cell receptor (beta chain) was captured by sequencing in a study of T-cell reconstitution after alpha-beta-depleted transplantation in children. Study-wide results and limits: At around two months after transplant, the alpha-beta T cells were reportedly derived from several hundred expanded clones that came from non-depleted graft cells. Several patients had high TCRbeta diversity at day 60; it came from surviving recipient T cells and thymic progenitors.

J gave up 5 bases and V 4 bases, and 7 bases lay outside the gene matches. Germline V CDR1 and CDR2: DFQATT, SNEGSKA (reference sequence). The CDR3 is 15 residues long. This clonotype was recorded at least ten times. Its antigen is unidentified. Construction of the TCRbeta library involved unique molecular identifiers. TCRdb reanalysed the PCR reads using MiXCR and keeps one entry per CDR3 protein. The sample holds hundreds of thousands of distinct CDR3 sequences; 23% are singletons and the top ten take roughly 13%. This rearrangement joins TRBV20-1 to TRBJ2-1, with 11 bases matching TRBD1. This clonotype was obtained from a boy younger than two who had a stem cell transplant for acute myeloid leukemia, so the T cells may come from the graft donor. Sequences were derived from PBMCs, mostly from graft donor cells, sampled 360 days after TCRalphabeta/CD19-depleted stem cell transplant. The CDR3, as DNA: TGCAGTGCTATTTCCGGGACAGGGGGGCACAATGAGCAGTTCTTC. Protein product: CSAISGTGGHNEQFF.